The 19 T cell receptor beta chains below come from one sample, sequenced in a study of blood T cell repertoires in COVID-19. Measured with immunoSEQ multiplex PCR; TCRdb has only the in-frame clones, and not every one. The sample includes over 90,000 clones, almost 85% seen only once; the top ten take about 10%. The material sequenced was peripheral blood. These receptors all come from a man aged 40-49 years with active or convalescent COVID-19.

This clone was recorded only once. The rearrangement joins TRBV2 to TRBJ2-1, with 10 nucleotides matching TRBD2. In germline, CDR1 is SNHLY, CDR2 FYNNEI. With V trimmed by 7 bases and J by 10 bases, 10 bases remained unmatched. The CDR3 has 14 residues. CDR3 sequence: CASKEQRGGREQFF. For the CDR3, the DNA is TGTGCCAGCAAAGAGCAGCGGGGGGGCCGGGAGCAGTTCTTC.

The V gene is TRBV5-1, the J gene TRBJ1-1; D possibly corresponds to TRBD1 (6 bases). Germline V lookup: CDR1 SGHRS, CDR2 YFSETQ. Trimming removed 0 bases from V and 1 base from J, with 10 bases in between. The CDR3 has 15 amino acids. The CDR3 sequence is CASSLAGARNTEAFF. The CDR3 coding sequence is TGCGCCAGCAGCTTGGCAGGGGCCCGGAACACTGAAGCTTTCTTT.

The chain uses TRBV6-5 and TRBJ1-5; possibly TRBD1 for D (6 bases). The germline gives CDR1 MNHEY, CDR2 SVGAGI. V lost 7 bases and J lost 11, with 21 bases in between. The CDR3 extends over 14 amino acids. The DNA for the CDR3 is TGTGCCAGCACTCCAACTTTAGGCGAGGGGGCCCAGCATTTT. This sequence encodes CASTPTLGEGAQHF.

This rearrangement joins TRBV3-1 (or the pseudogene TRBV3-2) to TRBJ1-1; 7 nucleotides agree with TRBD1. The CDR3 runs to 14 residues. V gave up 5 bases and J gave up 3 bases; unmatched junction bases: 6. Germline lookup yields CDR1 LGHDT and CDR2 YNNKEL (reference sequence). For the CDR3, the DNA is TGTGCCAGCAGCTATAACAGGGGAGACACTGAAGCTTTCTTT. It codes for CASSYNRGDTEAFF.

Notes on this clone: The sample has other DNA sequences that encode this CDR3 too. The J gene is TRBJ2-7, the V gene TRBV12-3 or TRBV12-4, with D possibly matching TRBD1 (5 bases). The CDR3 sequence is 13 residues long. The V end was cut by 5 bases, the J end by 4 bases, with 12 bases between. CDR3 amino acids: CASSPQQGYEQYF. The CDR3 DNA reads as TGTGCCAGCAGTCCCCAGCAGGGATACGAGCAGTACTTC.

This clone was observed once. The chain links TRBV6-2 or TRBV6-3 to TRBJ2-5; 13 nucleotides align to TRBD2. This CDR3 spans 15 amino acids. From germline, CDR1 is MNHEY and CDR2 SVGEGT. V trimming: 4 bases; J trimming: 3 bases; junction bases outside the gene matches: 2. CDR3: CASSFGLAGEETQYF. The CDR3, as DNA: TGTGCCAGCAGTTTCGGACTAGCGGGGGAAGAGACCCAGTACTTC.

This clone appeared a single time. The chain recombines TRBV5-1 with TRBJ2-7; 9 bases map to TRBD1. Germline V gene lookup returns CDR1 SGHRS and CDR2 YFSETQ. The CDR3 has 13 residues. V shed 7 bases, J shed 5 bases, and the junction held 7 bases outside the gene matches. The CDR3 reads CASSGTGYNEQYF. The CDR3 region has the DNA TGCGCCAGCTCCGGGACAGGGTATAACGAGCAGTACTTC.

The chain has TRBV10-3 and TRBJ2-1; 10 bases match TRBD2. Looked up from germline, CDR1 is ENHRY and CDR2 is SYGVKD. J gave up 4 bases and V 10 bases, and 7 bases lay outside the gene matches. CDR3 length: 14 residues. Here the CDR3 reads CATSSGGLYNEQFF. For the CDR3, the DNA is TGTGCCACCTCTAGCGGGGGACTTTACAATGAGCAGTTCTTC.

This sequence joins TRBV7-3 and TRBJ2-2; TRBD2 matches 10 bases. V was clipped by 3 bases and J by 5 bases; unmatched bases: 0. From germline, CDR1 is SGHTA and CDR2 FQGTGA. The CDR3 covers 14 residues. The CDR3 here is CASSFSGRTGELFF. CDR3 nucleotides: TGTGCCAGCAGCTTTAGCGGGAGGACCGGGGAGCTGTTTTTT.

The gene calls are TRBV15 and TRBJ2-4; 15 bases are a match to TRBD2. With V trimmed by 3 bases and J by 2 bases, 5 bases remained unmatched. CDR1 LNHNV and CDR2 YYDKDF come from the germline V gene (reference sequence). The CDR3 runs 18 residues. The CDR3 is CATSSWTSGGVTKNIQYF. The CDR3 nucleotides are TGTGCCACCAGCAGCTGGACTAGCGGGGGGGTTACCAAAAACATTCAGTACTTC.

The chain uses TRBV6-5 and TRBJ2-5; 7 positions match TRBD2. After removal of 6 bases from V and 5 bases from J, the junction contained 3 bases not matched to a gene. The germline CDR1 and CDR2 sequences are MNHEY and SVGAGI. The CDR3 totals 12 residues. The CDR3, as DNA: TGTGCCAGCAGGAGACTAGCCGAGACCCAGTACTTC. Protein product: CASRRLAETQYF.

This clone was recorded a few times. V and J are TRBV6-5 and TRBJ1-1, with D possibly matching TRBD1 (6 bases). CDR1 MNHEY and CDR2 SVGAGI come from the germline V gene. V was clipped by 5 bases and J by 1 base, with 14 bases between them. The CDR3 totals 15 residues. The chain's CDR3 is CASSPWTAGNTEAFF. The DNA of the CDR3 is TGTGCCAGCAGTCCCTGGACAGCCGGGAACACTGAAGCTTTCTTT.

The V gene is TRBV19, the J gene TRBJ1-6, with D possibly TRBD1 on 6 matching bases. Looked up from germline, CDR1 is LNHDA and CDR2 is SQIVND (reference sequence). Trimming took 6 bases from V and 7 from J, leaving 13 bases between them. This CDR3 region has 14 residues. CDR3 nucleotide sequence: TGTGCCAGTAGAGCGGCGGGGGGCAATTCACCCCTCCACTTT. It is translated as CASRAAGGNSPLHF.

This chain uses TRBV27 with TRBJ2-6; TRBD2 matches 9 bases. The CDR3 sequence is 17 residues long. Unmatched junction bases numbered 7, after V lost 5 bases and J lost 2 bases. The germline V gene encodes CDR1 MNHEY and CDR2 SMNVEV (reference sequence). The CDR3 reads CASSLSGLAAGANVLTF. The CDR3 DNA reads as TGTGCCAGCAGTCTCTCGGGACTAGCTGCTGGGGCCAACGTCCTGACTTTC.

The chain carries TRBV18 and TRBJ2-2; TRBD2 is a possible D gene (6 bases). Germline V CDR1 and CDR2: KGHSH, LQKENI. There are 15 residues in the CDR3. The V and J ends lost 6 bases and 1 base respectively, with 12 bases between them. CDR3 loop: CASSNKAGNTGELFF. The CDR3 region has the DNA TGTGCCAGCTCGAATAAAGCGGGGAACACCGGGGAGCTGTTTTTT.

The CDR3 reads CASSLGGGADTQYF. CDR3 DNA sequence: TGTGCCAGCAGCTTAGGCGGGGGGGCAGATACGCAGTATTTT. The V call is TRBV7-2, the J call TRBJ2-3, with TRBD2 matching over 9 bases. Germline V gives CDR1 SGHTA, CDR2 FQGNSA. Unmatched junction bases numbered 0, after V lost 1 base and J lost 4 bases. The CDR3 has 14 amino acids.

The chain joins TRBV19 to TRBJ1-1; perhaps TRBD1 as D (6 bases). Germline lookup yields CDR1 LNHDA and CDR2 SQIVND (reference sequence). The CDR3 is 15 amino acids. V lost 5 bases and J 0 bases, leaving 13 bases between the germline ends. CDR3 nucleotides: TGTGCCAGTAGTGGAACGGGACAAATGAACACTGAAGCTTTCTTT. This sequence encodes CASSGTGQMNTEAFF.

This sequence joins TRBV4-1 and TRBJ2-7; 8 positions agree with TRBD1. This CDR3 is built from 14 residues. CDR1 and CDR2 (germline): MGHRA, YSYEKL. After removal of 2 bases from V and 5 bases from J, the junction contained 5 bases not matched to a gene. CDR3 bases: TGCGCCAGCAGCCAACCAGGGGGCCGAGACGAGCAGTACTTC. Translated: CASSQPGGRDEQYF.

The chain joins TRBV11-1 to TRBJ1-1, with D possibly TRBD1 on 5 matching bases. CDR3 length: 15 residues. From germline, CDR1 is SGHAT and CDR2 FQDESV (reference sequence). The ends were cut back, 5 bases at V and 0 bases at J, with 13 bases in the middle. The CDR3 loop reads CASSRGVVLNTEAFF. In DNA form, the CDR3 reads TGTGCCAGCAGCCGGGGGGTAGTCTTGAACACTGAAGCTTTCTTT.